What follows are 14 T cell receptor beta chains derived from one specimen sequenced in a study of OX40 agonist ivuxolimab in advanced cancers. Using immunoSEQ multiplex PCR, the repertoire was profiled, and TCRdb retains in-frame clones only, with some absent. The sample lists under 95,000 clones, approximately 89% occurring once. The material sequenced was CD4+ or CD8+ T cells sorted from blood, taken in a trial of the OX40 agonist ivuxolimab. The receptors come from an adult with an advanced solid tumor such as melanoma, head and neck, liver or kidney cancer.

The V call is TRBV10-2, the J call TRBJ1-1; 7 bases agree with TRBD1. Trimming at V came to 1 base and at J to 10 bases, leaving 3 bases not matched to a gene. CDR3 length: 12 amino acids. Germline V gene sequence: CDR1 WSHSY, CDR2 SAAADI. In DNA form, the CDR3 reads TGCGCCAGCAGTGAGTTTGGGACAGTAGCTTTCTTT. It is translated as CASSEFGTVAFF.

The J gene is TRBJ1-1, the V gene TRBV19; D might be TRBD1 (6 bases). The CDR3 runs to 12 residues. Trimming pared 3 bases from V and 11 bases from J, leaving 13 bases between. Per the germline V gene, CDR1 is LNHDA and CDR2 is SQIVND (reference sequence). CDR3 nucleotides: TGTGCCAGTAGTATCCGGGGGGCGCATGCTTTCTTT. This codes for CASSIRGAHAFF.

This chain joins TRBV5-1 and TRBJ1-3, with 9 nucleotides matching TRBD1. Trimming cost V 4 bases and J 3 bases; bases outside gene matches: 8. In germline, CDR1 is SGHRS, CDR2 YFSETQ. CDR3 length: 16 residues. The CDR3, as DNA: TGCGCCAGCAGCGCCTTACAGGGGGCAGGTGGAAACACCATATATTTT. This translates into CASSALQGAGGNTIYF.

The V call is TRBV28, the J call TRBJ2-6; 9 bases line up with TRBD1. Germline values: CDR1 MDHEN, CDR2 SYDVKM. V was pared by 2 bases and J by 0 bases, with 8 bases of the junction left unmatched. The length of the CDR3 is 19 residues. For the CDR3, the DNA is TGTGCCAGCAGTTTACCCGGGACAGGGATCGGCTCTGGGGCCAACGTCCTGACTTTC. Translation gives CASSLPGTGIGSGANVLTF.

The rearrangement uses TRBV19 and TRBJ1-3, with D uncertain. Deletions cut 1 base from V and 1 base from J, with 14 bases between. This CDR3 is built from 17 residues. The V gene's germline CDR1 is LNHDA and CDR2 SQIVND (reference sequence). CDR3 nucleotide sequence: TGTGCCAGTAGTATAGGAGGGATAGCCTCATCTGGAAACACCATATATTTT. It translates to CASSIGGIASSGNTIYF.

The chain recombines TRBV27 with TRBJ1-3; TRBD1 matches 8 bases. Germline CDR1 MNHEY, CDR2 SMNVEV (reference sequence). The ends lost 6 bases at V and 4 bases at J; junction bases unmatched: 8. The CDR3 loop spans 15 amino acids. Written as DNA, the CDR3 is TGTGCCAGCAGGAGGACAGGGAGAGGCGGAAACACCATATATTTT. Protein: CASRRTGRGGNTIYF.

The chain carries TRBV9 and TRBJ1-6, with D possibly TRBD1 on 6 matching bases. The CDR3 has 15 residues. CDR1 and CDR2 (germline): SGDLS, YYNGEE. Trimming cost V 3 bases and J 13 bases, with 20 bases left between them. The CDR3, as DNA: TGTGCCAGCAGCGGGGACCGACAGGCCGACGTCCCCCTCCACTTT. It translates to CASSGDRQADVPLHF.

This chain connects TRBV27 to TRBJ1-5, with D perhaps TRBD1 (5 bases). With 1 base removed from V and 0 bases from J, the gap between germline ends came to 10 bases. CDR1 and CDR2 from the germline V gene are MNHEY and SMNVEV (reference sequence). The CDR3 runs to 16 residues. CDR3: CASSLLGQYSNQPQHF. In nucleotides, the CDR3 is TGTGCCAGCAGTTTATTGGGGCAGTATAGCAATCAGCCCCAGCATTTT.

This clone has just one count. The genes are TRBV5-8 and TRBJ2-6; perhaps TRBD2 as D (5 bases). The CDR3 sequence is 16 residues long. V lost 2 bases to trimming and J lost 0 bases, with 9 bases between them. The V gene's germline CDR1 is SGHTS and CDR2 YDEGEE. CDR3 sequence reads: CASSLSGISGANVLTF. In DNA form, the CDR3 reads TGTGCCAGCAGCTTATCCGGGATCTCTGGGGCCAACGTCCTGACTTTC.

The chain uses TRBV21-1 and TRBJ2-1; TRBD2, the table's D call, lacks a check against the DNA. TRBV21-1 is noted as a pseudogene. CDR3 length: 13 residues. The CDR3 region is CARTERGGNEQFF. The CDR3 nucleotides are TGTGCCAGAACAGAGCGGGGCGGCAATGAGCAGTTCTTC.

The chain recombines TRBV19 with TRBJ2-3; D might be TRBD1 (5 bases). V was trimmed by 5 bases and J by 3 bases, leaving 12 bases between them. Per the germline V gene, CDR1 is LNHDA and CDR2 is SQIVND (reference sequence). The CDR3 has 14 residues. The CDR3 coding sequence is TGTGCCAGTAGTCCAGGGATATTTACAGATACGCAGTATTTT. This gives the protein CASSPGIFTDTQYF. Filled out from reference TRBV19 and TRBJ2-3, the complete variable domain reads DGGITQSPKYLFRKEGQNVTLSCEQNLNHDAMYWYRQDPGQGLRLIYYSQIVNDFQKGDIAEGYSVSREKKESFPLTVTSAQKNPTAFYLCASSPGIFTDTQYFGPGTRLTVL.

The gene calls are TRBV30 and TRBJ1-2; 7 bases fit TRBD1. J was trimmed by 8 bases and V by 0 bases; bases with no gene match: 6. This CDR3 has 13 residues. Germline CDR1 is GTSNPN and CDR2 is SVGIG (reference sequence). The CDR3 DNA reads as TGTGCCTGGAGTGTAATCCAGGGGGGAGGCTACACCTTC. Protein: CAWSVIQGGGYTF.

V is TRBV30 and J is TRBJ1-2; D uncertain. Trimming shortened V by 1 base and J by 1 base, and 10 bases separated the two germline ends. The length of the CDR3 is 14 residues. CDR1 and CDR2 from the germline V gene are GTSNPN and SVGIG (reference sequence). The DNA for the CDR3 is TGTGCCTGGAGTGGGCAGCTAATTAACTATGGCTACACCTTC. Protein sequence: CAWSGQLINYGYTF.

This rearrangement joins TRBV30 to TRBJ2-5; D remains ambiguous. V was clipped by 0 bases and J by 2 bases, with 4 bases between them. This CDR3 is 12 amino acids long. Germline values: CDR1 GTSNPN, CDR2 SVGIG (reference sequence). CDR3 sequence: CAWSVGQETQYF. CDR3 nucleotide sequence: TGTGCCTGGAGTGTGGGGCAAGAGACCCAGTACTTC.